The 5 T cell receptor beta chains below all came from one sample that was sequenced in a study of cytomegalovirus exposure and HLA in healthy donors. The primer mix had 60 Vbeta and 13 Jbeta primers. Produced via immunoSEQ multiplex PCR; TCRdb's table is partial and in-frame only. The repertoire has fewer than 200,000 clones, about three quarters of them found once; the top ten carry around 5.7%. The specimen was PBMCs. The source is a man between 40 and 49 years old in good health and CMV-seronegative.

The V and J genes are TRBV4-1 and TRBJ2-2; 7 bases line up with TRBD2. The CDR3 has 15 residues. V shed 0 bases, J shed 8 bases, and the junction held 6 bases outside the gene matches. Germline V lookup: CDR1 MGHRA, CDR2 YSYEKL. The CDR3 spells CASSQDLGREGELFF. In DNA form, the CDR3 reads TGCGCCAGCAGCCAAGATCTTGGGAGGGAAGGGGAGCTGTTTTTT.

The chain joins TRBV18 to TRBJ1-1; a possible D gene is TRBD1 (5 bases). Per germline, CDR1 KGHSH and CDR2 LQKENI. Trimming took 8 bases from V and 1 from J, leaving 17 bases between them. This CDR3 contains 15 residues. The CDR3 DNA follows: TGTGCCAGCCTCTCTATACCGCAGGGGAACACTGAAGCTTTCTTT. Translation: CASLSIPQGNTEAFF.

The V gene is TRBV7-2, the J gene TRBJ1-2; D may be TRBD1 (5 bases). The CDR3 has 15 residues. The germline CDR1 and CDR2 sequences are SGHTA and FQGNSA. V lost 1 base and J lost 2, with 11 bases in between. DNA of the CDR3: TGTGCCAGCAGCTTAGAGAAGACAGAGAACTATGGCTACACCTTC. Protein sequence: CASSLEKTENYGYTF.

V and J are TRBV7-2 and TRBJ2-7; weak D call: TRBD1 (6 bases). V was clipped by 8 bases and J by 5 bases, with 10 bases between them. The CDR3 is 11 amino acids. Germline assignment: CDR1 SGHTA and CDR2 FQGNSA. The CDR3 region has the DNA TGTGCCAGCCGTCAGGGGCACGAGCAGTACTTC. Protein sequence: CASRQGHEQYF.

This chain joins TRBV6-1 and TRBJ2-5; 9 bases agree with TRBD2. Germline CDR1 and CDR2: MNHNS and SASEGT. The J segment lost 4 bases and the V segment lost 8 bases, leaving 8 bases of the junction unmatched. The CDR3 sequence is 14 residues long. CDR3 loop: CASQGGGAGETQYF. In nucleotides, the CDR3 is TGTGCCAGCCAGGGCGGGGGGGCTGGAGAGACCCAGTACTTC.